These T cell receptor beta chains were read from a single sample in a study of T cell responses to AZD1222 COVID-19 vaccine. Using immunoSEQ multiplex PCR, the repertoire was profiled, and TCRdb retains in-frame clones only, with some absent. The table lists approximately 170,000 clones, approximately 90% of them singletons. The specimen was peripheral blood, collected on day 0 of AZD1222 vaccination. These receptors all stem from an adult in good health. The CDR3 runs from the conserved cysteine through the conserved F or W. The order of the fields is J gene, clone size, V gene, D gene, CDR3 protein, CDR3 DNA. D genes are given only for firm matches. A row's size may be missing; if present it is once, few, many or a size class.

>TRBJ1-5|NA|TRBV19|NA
CASSPGAGQSQHF
TGTGCCAGTAGTCCCGGAGCGGGGCAGTCCCAGCATTTT
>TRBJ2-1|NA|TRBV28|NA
CASSLFGGLGYNEQFF
TGTGCCAGCAGTTTATTCGGGGGGCTGGGCTACAATGAGCAGTTCTTC
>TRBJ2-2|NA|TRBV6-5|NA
CASSYSGSGELFF
TGTGCCAGCAGTTACTCTGGGTCCGGGGAGCTGTTTTTT
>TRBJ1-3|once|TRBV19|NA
CASTRPAGNTIYF
TGTGCCAGTACAAGGCCAGCGGGAAACACCATATATTTT
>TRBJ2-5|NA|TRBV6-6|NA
CASIRTALTGETQYF
TGTGCCAGCATCCGGACGGCCCTCACGGGAGAGACCCAGTACTTC
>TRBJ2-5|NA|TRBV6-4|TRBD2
CASSGTSGPQETQYF
TGTGCCAGCTCCGGGACTAGCGGGCCCCAAGAGACCCAGTACTTC
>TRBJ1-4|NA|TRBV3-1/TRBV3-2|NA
CASSQNVGGDEKLFF
TGTGCCAGCAGCCAAAACGTCGGAGGAGATGAAAAACTGTTTTTT
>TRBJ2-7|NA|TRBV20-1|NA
CSSGLDEQYF
TGCAGCTCCGGGCTAGATGAGCAGTACTTC
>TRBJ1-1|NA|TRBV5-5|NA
CASSFEGYTEAFF
TGTGCCAGCAGCTTCGAGGGGTACACTGAAGCTTTCTTT
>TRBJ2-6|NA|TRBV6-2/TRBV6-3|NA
CASSYSSGANVLTF
TGTGCCAGCAGTTACAGCTCTGGGGCCAACGTCCTGACTTTC
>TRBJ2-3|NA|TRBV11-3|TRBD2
CASSLYGLGDTDTQYF
TGTGCCAGCAGCTTGTATGGACTAGGGGACACAGATACGCAGTATTTT
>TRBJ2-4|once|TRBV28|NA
CASSFGGSKNIQYF
TGTGCCAGCAGTTTCGGGGGCTCCAAAAACATTCAGTACTTC
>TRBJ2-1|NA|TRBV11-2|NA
CASSLKGGYNEQFF
TGTGCCAGCAGCTTAAAGGGTGGCTACAATGAGCAGTTCTTC
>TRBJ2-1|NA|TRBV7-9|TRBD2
CASSSGLAGINEQFF
TGTGCCAGCAGCTCCGGACTAGCGGGAATTAATGAGCAGTTCTTC
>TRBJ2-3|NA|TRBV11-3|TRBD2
CASSARVTSGTGDTQYF
TGTGCCAGCAGCGCCCGGGTGACTAGCGGGACAGGGGATACGCAGTATTTT
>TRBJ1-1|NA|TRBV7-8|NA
CASSPYWGGTEAFF
TGTGCCAGCAGCCCGTACTGGGGCGGCACTGAAGCTTTCTTT
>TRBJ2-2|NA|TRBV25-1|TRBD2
CASTSAGGRNTGELFF
TGTGCCAGCACCTCCGCGGGGGGCCGGAACACCGGGGAGCTGTTTTTT
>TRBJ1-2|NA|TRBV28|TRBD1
CASSSGGAPSYTF
TGTGCCAGCAGTTCAGGGGGTGCCCCCAGCTACACCTTC
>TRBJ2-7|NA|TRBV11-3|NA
CASSLAMSYEQYF
TGTGCCAGCAGCTTAGCCATGTCCTACGAGCAGTACTTC
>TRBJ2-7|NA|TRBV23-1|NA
CASSQSQRQSSYEQYF
TGCGCCAGCAGTCAATCTCAGCGGCAGAGCTCCTACGAGCAGTACTTC
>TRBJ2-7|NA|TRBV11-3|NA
CASSLRDTYEQYF
TGTGCCAGCAGCTTACGCGACACCTACGAGCAGTACTTC
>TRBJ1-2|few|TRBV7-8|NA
CASNSRADLRESNYGYTF
TGTGCCAGCAATTCCAGAGCGGACCTCAGGGAATCGAACTATGGCTACACCTTC
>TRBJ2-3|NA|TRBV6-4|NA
CASSDSGNGKADTQYF
TGTGCCAGCAGCGACTCGGGGAATGGGAAAGCAGATACGCAGTATTTT
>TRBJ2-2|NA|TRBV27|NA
CASSLSFANTGELFF
TGTGCCAGCAGTCTTTCTTTCGCGAACACCGGGGAGCTGTTTTTT
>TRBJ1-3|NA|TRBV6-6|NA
CASSPLGGPYSGNTIYF
TGTGCCAGCAGTCCCCTCGGGGGGCCCTACTCTGGAAACACCATATATTTT
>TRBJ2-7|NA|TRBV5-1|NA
CASSSTSRAYEQYF
TGCGCCAGCAGTTCCACTTCTCGAGCTTACGAGCAGTACTTC
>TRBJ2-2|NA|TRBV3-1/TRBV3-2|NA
CASSSFGGTGELFF
TGTGCCAGCAGCTCCTTTGGGGGGACCGGGGAGCTGTTTTTT
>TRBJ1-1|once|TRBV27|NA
CASSTLPMGTTKF
TGTGCCAGCAGTACCCTACCGATGGGGACAACGAAATTT
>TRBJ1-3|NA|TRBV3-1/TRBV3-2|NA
CATRSSGGHTIYF
TGTGCCACCCGGAGTTCGGGGGGCCACACCATATATTTT
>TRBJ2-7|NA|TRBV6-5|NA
CASSLDREDEQYF
TGTGCCAGCAGTCTCGACAGGGAGGACGAGCAGTACTTC
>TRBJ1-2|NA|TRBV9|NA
CASSPLGQPYTPYGYTF
TGTGCCAGCAGCCCCCTAGGACAGCCTTACACCCCCTATGGCTACACCTTC
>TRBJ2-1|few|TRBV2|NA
CASSVLGGLEWGEQFF
TGTGCCAGCAGTGTTCTTGGCGGACTTGAATGGGGGGAGCAGTTCTTC
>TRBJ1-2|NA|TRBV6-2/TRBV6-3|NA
CASSLQGPNYGYTF
TGTGCCAGCAGTCTCCAGGGGCCCAACTATGGCTACACCTTC
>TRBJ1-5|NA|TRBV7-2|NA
CASSFDGHNQPQHF
TGTGCCAGCAGCTTTGACGGACACAATCAGCCCCAGCATTTT
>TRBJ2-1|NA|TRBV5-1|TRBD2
CASSFLAGGSNEQFF
TGCGCCAGCAGCTTTCTAGCGGGAGGGTCAAATGAGCAGTTCTTC
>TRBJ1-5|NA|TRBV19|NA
CASSYGGSYSNQPQHF
TGTGCCAGTAGTTATGGGGGGTCCTATAGCAATCAGCCCCAGCATTTT
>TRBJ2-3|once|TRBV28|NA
CASRVPLGAQYF
TGTGCCAGCAGAGTCCCCCTAGGTGCGCAGTATTTT
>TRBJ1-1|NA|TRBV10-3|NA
CAIGENRADTEAFF
TGTGCCATCGGGGAAAACAGGGCTGACACTGAAGCTTTCTTT
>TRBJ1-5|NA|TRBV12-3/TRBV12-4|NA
CASRRTQGPQHF
TGTGCCAGCAGGCGCACCCAGGGGCCCCAGCATTTT
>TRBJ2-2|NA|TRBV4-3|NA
CASSRGGNTGELFF
TGCGCCAGCAGCCGCGGAGGGAACACCGGGGAGCTGTTTTTT
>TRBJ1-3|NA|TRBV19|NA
CASQQGGLGTIYF
TGTGCCAGCCAACAGGGCGGATTGGGCACCATATATTTT
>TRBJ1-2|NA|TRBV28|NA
CASSQIYGYTF
TGTGCCAGCAGCCAAATATATGGCTACACCTTC
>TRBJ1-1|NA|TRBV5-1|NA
CASSTGLLNTEAFF
TGCGCCAGCAGCACGGGACTCCTGAACACTGAAGCTTTCTTT
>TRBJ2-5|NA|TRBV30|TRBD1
CAWSLVGTGWQETQYF
TGTGCCTGGAGCCTAGTGGGGACAGGGTGGCAAGAGACCCAGTACTTC
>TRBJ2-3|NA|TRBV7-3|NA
CASSLLESTDTQYF
TGTGCCAGCAGCTTATTAGAAAGCACAGATACGCAGTATTTT
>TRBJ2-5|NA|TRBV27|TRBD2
CASSPREGLAGGPETQYF
TGTGCCAGCAGTCCCCGGGAGGGACTAGCGGGAGGGCCAGAGACCCAGTACTTC